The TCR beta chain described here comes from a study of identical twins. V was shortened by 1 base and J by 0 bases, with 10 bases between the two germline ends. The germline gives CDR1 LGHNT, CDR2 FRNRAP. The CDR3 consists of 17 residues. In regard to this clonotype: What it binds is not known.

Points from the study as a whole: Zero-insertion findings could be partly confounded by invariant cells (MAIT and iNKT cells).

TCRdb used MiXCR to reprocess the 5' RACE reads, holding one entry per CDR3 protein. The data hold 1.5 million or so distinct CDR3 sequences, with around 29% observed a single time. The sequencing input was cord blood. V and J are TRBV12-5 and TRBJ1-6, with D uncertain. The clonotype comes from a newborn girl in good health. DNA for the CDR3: TGTGCTAGTGGTTTGGGAAGGGTACTCTCCTATAATTCACCCCTCCACTTT. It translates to CASGLGRVLSYNSPLHF.